The 8 T cell receptor beta chains listed next were all sequenced from one sample in a study of blood T cells in healthy people across ages. A second PCR of about 6 to 12 cycles used a sample-barcoded 5' primer and a J-beta primer mix. MiXCR, applied by TCRdb to the 5' RACE reads, yields one record per CDR3 protein. This table has about 620,000 distinct CDR3 sequences, around 52% appearing once. Material for sequencing was blood. The receptors come from a woman at least 80 years old in good health.

The chain carries TRBV28 and TRBJ1-2; a weak D match, TRBD1 (6 bases). The germline V gene encodes CDR1 MDHEN and CDR2 SYDVKM. Trimming removed 2 bases from V and 3 bases from J, with 13 bases in between. The CDR3 totals 15 residues. Written as DNA, the CDR3 is TGTGCCAGCAGTTTAGCGTCGACAGGCGACTATGGCTACACCTTC. Its protein is CASSLASTGDYGYTF.

The gene calls are TRBV11-2 and TRBJ1-2; D uncertain. The CDR3 runs 15 residues. V was clipped by 1 base and J by 0 bases, with 9 bases between them. Germline CDR1 and CDR2: SGHAT and FQNNGV. The CDR3 DNA reads as TGTGCCAGCAGCTTAGCCAGGTCCCCTAACTATGGCTACACCTTC. It is translated as CASSLARSPNYGYTF.

A word on this clonotype: A much larger clone sits a single nucleotide away, making a read error possible. The chain employs TRBV9 and TRBJ2-1; 8 bases are shared with TRBD2. Germline CDR1 is SGDLS and CDR2 is YYNGEE. The CDR3 has 15 amino acids. The CDR3 reads CAGSVVGTRYNEQFF. The CDR3 coding sequence is TGTGCCGGCAGCGTAGTAGGGACTAGATACAATGAGCAGTTCTTC.

As to this clonotype: Compared with germline, one end of the junction differs, possibly owing to a read error. The CDR3 DNA reads as TGTGCCAGCAGTGACTCGTCTCCAGAGACCCAGTACTTC. This codes for CASSDSSPETQYF. This rearrangement joins TRBV6-2 or TRBV6-3 to TRBJ2-5; D not certain. The CDR3 totals 13 residues. CDR1 is MNHEY, CDR2 SVGEGT, per germline.

The table lists this clonotype with many counts. The gene calls are TRBV14 and TRBJ2-1; D may correspond to TRBD1 or TRBD2 (5 bases each). The germline V gene has CDR1 SGHDN and CDR2 FVKESK. The CDR3 extends over 13 amino acids. Trimming shortened V by 6 bases and J by 4 bases, and 10 bases separated the two germline ends. The CDR3 DNA reads TGTGCCAGCAGTCAGGGCGGGTACAATGAGCAGTTCTTC. It yields the protein CASSQGGYNEQFF.

J is TRBJ2-7 and V is TRBV7-2; 11 bases fit TRBD2. The germline V gene has CDR1 SGHTA and CDR2 FQGNSA. The CDR3 length is 15 residues. With 1 base clipped from V and 6 bases from J, the junction kept 5 bases outside the gene matches. The CDR3 coding sequence is TGTGCCAGCAGCTTAGGGGCTAGCGGGGGGATCGAGCAGTACTTC. It translates to CASSLGASGGIEQYF.

Turning to this clonotype: A read error may produce the germline difference seen at one junction end. The rearrangement uses TRBV5-4 and TRBJ2-1; D gene ambiguous. The CDR3 sequence is 14 residues long. Germline-derived CDR1 and CDR2 are SGHNT and YYREEE (reference sequence). CDR3 coding DNA: TGTGCCGGCAGCTACCCGGCGCGAGGTATTGAGCAGTTCTTC. This encodes CAGSYPARGIEQFF. Combining the CDR3 with reference TRBV5-4 and TRBJ2-1 gives the whole variable domain ETGVTQSPTHLIKTRGQQVTLRCSSQSGHNTVSWYQQALGQGPQFIFQYYREEENGRGNFPPRFSGLQFPNYSSELNVNALELDDSALYLCAGSYPARGIEQFFGPGTRLTVL.

V is TRBV5-1 and J is TRBJ2-3; D unclear. Germline assignment: CDR1 SGHRS and CDR2 YFSETQ. The CDR3 runs 14 residues. Between the trimmed V and J ends, which lost 3 bases and 4 bases, there was a span of 12 bases. The CDR3 sequence: CASSSYGFADTQYF. In nucleotides, the CDR3 is TGCGCCAGCAGCTCGTACGGGTTCGCAGATACGCAGTATTTT.